A selection of T cell receptor beta chains follows, all from one sample in a study of metastatic and nonmetastatic thyroid tumors. From the PCR reads, TCRdb re-called clones with MiXCR. Of over 9,000 clones in the sample, 35% to 45% were seen once. Sequenced input: tumor tissue. Receptor source: a female donor with papillary thyroid cancer or a benign thyroid nodule (not recorded which). Some clones in this sample may be carry-over from other donors' samples. Each CDR3 is given with its conserved first and last residue.

CDR3 protein: CASSSLGSPGEKLFF
J gene: TRBJ1-4
V gene: TRBV7-2

CDR3 protein: CASSFQNYEQYF
J gene: TRBJ2-7
V gene: TRBV28

CDR3 protein: CASSPRDGPTANEQFF
J gene: TRBJ2-1
V gene: TRBV11-2

CDR3 protein: CASRGNGRANVLTF
J gene: TRBJ2-6
V gene: TRBV19

CDR3 protein: CSVEKVGTGELFF
J gene: TRBJ2-2
V gene: TRBV29-1

CDR3 protein: CASSLVGQVYEQYF
J gene: TRBJ2-7
V gene: TRBV7-9

CDR3 protein: CASSIGSYISQPQHF
J gene: TRBJ1-5
V gene: TRBV19

CDR3 protein: CASSLGGSGNTIYF
J gene: TRBJ1-3
V gene: TRBV5-1

CDR3 protein: CATSRDPGPHGYTF
J gene: TRBJ1-2
V gene: TRBV15

CDR3 protein: CASLGAGGEQYF
J gene: TRBJ2-7
V gene: TRBV19

CDR3 protein: CASSLGQVTYEQYF
J gene: TRBJ2-7
V gene: TRBV12-3/TRBV12-4

CDR3 protein: CASSPRDRMGYEQYF
J gene: TRBJ2-7
V gene: TRBV27

CDR3 protein: CASSEGGGGGYYGYTF
J gene: TRBJ1-2
V gene: TRBV6-1

CDR3 protein: CASTPLAGPNTGELFF
J gene: TRBJ2-2
V gene: TRBV6-5

CDR3 protein: CSARPSGTGPFSYNSPLHF
J gene: TRBJ1-6
V gene: TRBV20-1

CDR3 protein: CASSLAGGPQDTQYF
J gene: TRBJ2-3
V gene: TRBV9

CDR3 protein: CSATPRRTDSNQPQHF
J gene: TRBJ1-5
V gene: TRBV20-1

CDR3 protein: CASIQTGAGNTIYF
J gene: TRBJ1-3
V gene: TRBV6-1

CDR3 protein: CASSLRTSSNYGYTF
J gene: TRBJ1-2
V gene: TRBV28

CDR3 protein: CASSSIIAGGAETQYF
J gene: TRBJ2-5
V gene: TRBV7-2

CDR3 protein: CSARDWTGGAGQFF
J gene: TRBJ2-1
V gene: TRBV20-1

CDR3 protein: CAWSVGPPADTQYF
J gene: TRBJ2-3
V gene: TRBV30

CDR3 protein: CASSPVPGNTIYF
J gene: TRBJ1-3
V gene: TRBV18

CDR3 protein: CASTLRDRYDEQYF
J gene: TRBJ2-7
V gene: TRBV2

CDR3 protein: CASSIAVDTEAFF
J gene: TRBJ1-1
V gene: TRBV19

CDR3 protein: CASSPAVSRTYQPQHF
J gene: TRBJ1-5
V gene: TRBV7-2